This TCR beta chain was observed in a study of beta chain features in type 1 diabetes. Findings and caveats of the study: There was a moderate but significant shortening of TCRB CDR3s in all four CD4+ subsets of Type 1 diabetes patients.

V gave up 6 bases and J gave up 0 bases, with 6 bases separating them. This CDR3 has 13 residues. The germline gives CDR1 SGHTA, CDR2 FQGNSA. Since all of the isolated RNA was reverse transcribed, expressed TCRB transcripts were what got sequenced. Sequencing used immunoSEQ multiplex PCR; TCRdb keeps in-frame clones, though not all of them. The sample carries 4,500 to 7,000 clones, roughly 70% recorded once. Sorting gave populations that all exceeded 98% purity. Regarding this clone: Its target is unknown.

The material sequenced was Tregs from blood. This TCR was recovered from a man between 18 and 35 years old in good health. The chain has TRBV7-2 and TRBJ1-5; D uncertain. CDR3 protein: CASRGDSNQPQHF. CDR3 DNA sequence: TGTGCCAGCAGGGGCGATAGCAATCAGCCCCAGCATTTT.